The rows below give T cell receptor beta chains drawn from one sample of a study of T cell responses to AZD1222 COVID-19 vaccine. The data were produced by immunoSEQ multiplex PCR, yet TCRdb's version contains in-frame clones alone and is incomplete. The sample has more than 85,000 clones, approximately 81% seen once. Here the sequenced sample was peripheral blood, taken on day 0 of AZD1222 vaccination. The receptors come from an adult in good health. Both conserved end residues are part of each CDR3. D genes are given only for firm matches. Expanded clones get a size class; other rows say once, few or many, or leave the size out.

v_gene	abundance	d_gene	j_gene	CDR3nt	CDR3aa
TRBV7-8	NA	TRBD2	TRBJ2-7	TGTGCCAGCAGCCTCCCTAGCGGGAGACGGTACGAGCAGTACTTC	CASSLPSGRRYEQYF
TRBV30	once	NA	TRBJ1-2	TGTGCCTGGAAACAGGGCTATGGCTACACCTTC	CAWKQGYGYTF
TRBV30	NA	NA	TRBJ1-4	TGTGCCTGGAATATGGCGGGACAACCCAATGAAAAACTGTTTTTT	CAWNMAGQPNEKLFF
TRBV28	once	TRBD1	TRBJ1-5	TGTGCCAGCAGCCCTACAGGGGGCGGCAATCAGCCCCAGCATTTT	CASSPTGGGNQPQHF
TRBV18	once	TRBD2	TRBJ2-1	TGTGCCAGCTCACGGGAGGGGAGGGCCTCATCCTACAATGAGCAGTTCTTC	CASSREGRASSYNEQFF
TRBV4-3	NA	NA	TRBJ1-2	TGCGCCAGCAGCCAAGCCCGGACCCGGGTTGGCTACACCTTC	CASSQARTRVGYTF
TRBV11-3	NA	NA	TRBJ1-3	TGTGCCAGCAGCTTTACGGGGGACACCATATATTTT	CASSFTGDTIYF
TRBV2	NA	NA	TRBJ1-2	TGTGCCAGCAGTGAAAGGGCAGTTGGTGGCTACACCTTC	CASSERAVGGYTF
TRBV7-9	NA	TRBD1	TRBJ1-3	TGTGCCAGCAGCGTTACGACAGGGAACGGAAACACCATATATTTT	CASSVTTGNGNTIYF
TRBV14	few	NA	TRBJ1-5	TGTGCCAGCAGCCATGCAGGGAACGGTCAGCCCCAGCATTTT	CASSHAGNGQPQHF
TRBV3-1/TRBV3-2	NA	TRBD2	TRBJ2-5	TGTGCCAGCAGCCAAGGACGTCGGACGGGGACTAAGCAAGAGACCCAGTACTTC	CASSQGRRTGTKQETQYF
TRBV7-9	NA	NA	TRBJ2-2	TGTGCCAGCAGCTTACGGGGTGAGGGGGAGCTGTTTTTT	CASSLRGEGELFF
TRBV20-1	NA	NA	TRBJ1-4	TGCAGTGCTAGTCCCCCTGGGGAGGGAAGAGAAAAACTGTTTTTT	CSASPPGEGREKLFF
TRBV7-9	few	TRBD1	TRBJ1-4	TGTGCCAGCAGCTTAAACGGACAGGGTAATGAAAAACTGTTTTTT	CASSLNGQGNEKLFF
TRBV12-5	NA	TRBD1	TRBJ1-3	TGTGCTAGTGGTTTAGGACAGGGTTTTACTGGAAACACCATATATTTT	CASGLGQGFTGNTIYF
TRBV14	NA	TRBD1	TRBJ1-4	TGTGCCAGCAGCCAGATCGACAGGGGATATGAAAAACTGTTTTTT	CASSQIDRGYEKLFF
TRBV9	NA	TRBD1	TRBJ1-6	TGTGCCAGCAGCCAGGGACAGGGATATCAGTATTCACCCCTCCACTTT	CASSQGQGYQYSPLHF
TRBV21-1	NA	NA	TRBJ1-2	TGTGCCAGCACTGAGGACAGGAATTTATGTGGCTACACCTTC	CASTEDRNLCGYTF
TRBV19	NA	TRBD1	TRBJ1-1	TGTGCCAGTAGTATAGATCGGACAGGAGCGAACACTGAAGCTTTCTTT	CASSIDRTGANTEAFF
TRBV6-5	NA	NA	TRBJ2-4	TGTGCCAGCAGCGACACCAGGGAAAACATTCAGTACTTC	CASSDTRENIQYF
TRBV28	NA	TRBD1	TRBJ1-5	TGTGCCAGCAGTGGCCCCCGGACAGGGGGCTTCAATCAGCCCCAGCATTTT	CASSGPRTGGFNQPQHF
TRBV5-8	NA	NA	TRBJ2-5	TGTGCCAGCAGCTTGATTGGACAGCAAGAGACCCAGTACTTC	CASSLIGQQETQYF
TRBV21-1	NA	NA	TRBJ1-5	TGTGCCAGCAGCAAAGCTGGGACAGGGACGTGCCAGCCCCAGCATTTT	CASSKAGTGTCQPQHF
TRBV2	NA	TRBD2	TRBJ2-2	TGTGCCATTCTAGCGGGAAGGCCTCCGGGGGAGCTGTTTTTT	CAILAGRPPGELFF
TRBV7-2	NA	NA	TRBJ1-2	TGTGCCAGCACCCCGTACATTGGGGGCAGGGACTATGGCTACACCTTC	CASTPYIGGRDYGYTF
TRBV29-1	NA	NA	TRBJ2-1	TGCAGCGTTGGCAAGTCCTACAATGAGCAGTTCTTC	CSVGKSYNEQFF
TRBV24-1	NA	TRBD1	TRBJ1-5	TGTGCCACCAGTGGGACAGGGCGACAGCCCCAGCATTTT	CATSGTGRQPQHF
TRBV9	once	TRBD2	TRBJ2-1	TGTGCCAGCAGCGTAGTTGCTAGCGGGAGGTACAATGAGCAGTTCTTC	CASSVVASGRYNEQFF
TRBV9	NA	TRBD1	TRBJ1-2	TGTGCCAGCAGCGCGGGGACAGGGGGGGTATATGGCTACACCTTC	CASSAGTGGVYGYTF
TRBV9	NA	NA	TRBJ2-2	TGTGCCAGCAGCGTAGACGGGACGAACACCGGGGAGCTGTTTTTT	CASSVDGTNTGELFF
TRBV4-1	NA	NA	TRBJ1-2	TGCGCCAGCAGCCAAGATCATCCCCCAGGGGCCTATGGCTACACCTTC	CASSQDHPPGAYGYTF
TRBV3-1/TRBV3-2	NA	NA	TRBJ1-4	TGTGCCAGCACCCAACAGGGCTCTGGTGAAAAACTGTTTTTT	CASTQQGSGEKLFF
TRBV10-1	NA	TRBD2	TRBJ2-3	TGCGCCAGCAGCGGGACTAGGAGGAATACGCAGTATTTT	CASSGTRRNTQYF
TRBV6-5	NA	NA	TRBJ1-2	TGTGCCAGCAGCCGTGGCAGGGAGGCCTATGGCTACACCTTC	CASSRGREAYGYTF
TRBV29-1	few	NA	TRBJ1-1	TGCAGCGTTGTACAGTTCACTGAAGCTTTCTTT	CSVVQFTEAFF
TRBV5-6	NA	NA	TRBJ1-1	TGTGCCAGCAGCGGCAGGAACACTGAAGCTTTCTTT	CASSGRNTEAFF